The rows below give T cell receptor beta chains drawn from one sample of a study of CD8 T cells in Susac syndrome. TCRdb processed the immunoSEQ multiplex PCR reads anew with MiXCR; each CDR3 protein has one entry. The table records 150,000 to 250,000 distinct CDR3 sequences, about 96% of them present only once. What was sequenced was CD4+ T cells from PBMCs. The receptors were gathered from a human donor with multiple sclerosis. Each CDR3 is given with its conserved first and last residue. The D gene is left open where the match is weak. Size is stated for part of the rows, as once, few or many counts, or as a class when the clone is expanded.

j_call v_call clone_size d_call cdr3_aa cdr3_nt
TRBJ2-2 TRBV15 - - CATSRGGAGNTGELFF TGTGCCACCAGCAGAGGGGGAGCGGGGAACACCGGGGAGCTGTTTTTT
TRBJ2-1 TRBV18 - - CASSLDQSSYNEQFF TGTGCCAGCTCACTCGATCAGTCCTCCTACAATGAGCAGTTCTTC
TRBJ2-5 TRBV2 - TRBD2 CASSGLAGGPSETQYF TGTGCCAGCAGTGGACTAGCGGGAGGGCCCTCGGAGACCCAGTACTTC
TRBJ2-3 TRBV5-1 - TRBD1 CASSKTGGDGDTQYF TGCGCCAGCAGCAAGACAGGGGGCGACGGTGATACGCAGTATTTT
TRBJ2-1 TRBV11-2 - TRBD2 CASRNWGGSYNEQFF TGTGCCAGCAGGAACTGGGGGGGCTCCTACAATGAGCAGTTCTTC
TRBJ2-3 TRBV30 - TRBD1 CAWGKGQTDTQYF TGTGCCTGGGGGAAGGGACAGACAGATACGCAGTATTTT
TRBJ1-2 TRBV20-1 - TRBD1 CSARTGTAAGGYTF TGCAGTGCTAGAACAGGGACAGCGGCGGGTGGCTACACCTTC
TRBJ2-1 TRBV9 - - CASSVTLGSYNEQFF TGTGCCAGCAGCGTAACTTTGGGTTCCTACAATGAGCAGTTCTTC
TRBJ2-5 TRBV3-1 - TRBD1 CASSQHQGAAETQYF TGTGCCAGCAGCCAGCATCAGGGGGCCGCCGAGACCCAGTACTTC
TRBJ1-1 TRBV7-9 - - CASSVRAGTPEAFF TGTGCCAGCAGCGTCCGGGCGGGGACACCGGAAGCTTTCTTT
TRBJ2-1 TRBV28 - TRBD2 CASNGDYANEQFF TGTGCCAGCAACGGGGACTATGCGAATGAGCAGTTCTTC
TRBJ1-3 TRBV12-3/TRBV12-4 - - CASSRGRSSGNTIYF TGTGCCAGCAGTCGCGGAAGATCCTCTGGAAACACCATATATTTT
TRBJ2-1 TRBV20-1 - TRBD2 CSALRLAGANEQFF TGCAGTGCATTAAGACTAGCGGGGGCTAATGAGCAGTTCTTC
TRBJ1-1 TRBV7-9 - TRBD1 CASSLAGQGNTEAFF TGTGCCAGCAGCTTAGCGGGACAGGGGAACACTGAAGCTTTCTTT
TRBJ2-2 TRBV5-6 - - CASSLIGTGELFF TGTGCCAGCAGCTTAATTGGGACCGGGGAGCTGTTTTTT
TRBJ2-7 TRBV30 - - CAWSVDPLYEQYF TGTGCCTGGAGTGTAGATCCTCTCTACGAGCAGTACTTC
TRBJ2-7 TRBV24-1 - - CATSDFAGEQYF TGTGCCACCAGTGATTTCGCGGGAGAGCAGTACTTC
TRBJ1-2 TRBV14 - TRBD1 CASSRHRGGDGYTF TGTGCCAGCAGCCGGCACAGGGGAGGAGACGGCTACACCTTC
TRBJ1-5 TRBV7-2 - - CASSSHRFNQPQHF TGTGCCAGCAGTTCGCACAGGTTTAATCAGCCCCAGCATTTT
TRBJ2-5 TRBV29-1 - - CSVNIGAQETQYF TGCAGCGTTAATATTGGGGCTCAAGAGACCCAGTACTTC
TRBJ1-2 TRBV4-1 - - CASRPDTWGGYGYTF TGCGCCAGCAGGCCCGACACATGGGGCGGCTATGGCTACACCTTC
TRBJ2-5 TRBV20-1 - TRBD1 CSAARTGAGEETQYF TGCAGTGCAGCCCGGACAGGGGCGGGAGAAGAGACCCAGTACTTC
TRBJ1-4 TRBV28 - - CASAGDRLFF TGTGCCAGCGCAGGTGACAGACTGTTTTTT
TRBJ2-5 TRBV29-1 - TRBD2 CSALAGGRETQYF TGCAGCGCACTAGCGGGGGGGCGGGAGACCCAGTACTTC
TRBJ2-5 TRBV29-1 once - CSVGAPNNQETQYF TGCAGCGTTGGAGCCCCCAACAACCAAGAGACCCAGTACTTC
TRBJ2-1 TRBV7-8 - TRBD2 CASSPGGGLQYNEQFF TGTGCCAGCAGCCCGGGAGGGGGACTACAGTACAATGAGCAGTTCTTC
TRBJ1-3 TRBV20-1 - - CSARDNRVGNTIYF TGCAGTGCTAGAGACAACAGGGTTGGAAACACCATATATTTT
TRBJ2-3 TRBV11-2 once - CASSYSWVEVDTQYF TGTGCCAGCAGCTATTCGTGGGTAGAGGTAGATACGCAGTATTTT
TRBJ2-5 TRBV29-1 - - CSTGAETQYF TGCAGCACCGGGGCAGAGACCCAGTACTTC
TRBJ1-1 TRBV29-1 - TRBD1 CSGDRQGDTEAFF TGCAGCGGGGACAGACAGGGGGACACTGAAGCTTTCTTT
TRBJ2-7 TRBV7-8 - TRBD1 CASSPRQGPYEQYF TGTGCCAGCAGCCCGAGACAGGGTCCCTACGAGCAGTACTTC
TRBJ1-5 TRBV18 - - CASSPRQINQPQHF TGTGCCAGCTCACCGAGGCAGATCAATCAGCCCCAGCATTTT
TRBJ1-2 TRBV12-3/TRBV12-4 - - CASSQYRNYGYTF TGTGCCAGCAGTCAATACAGGAACTATGGCTACACCTTC
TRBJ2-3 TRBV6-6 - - CASKMEGNTDTQYF TGTGCCAGCAAAATGGAGGGGAACACAGATACGCAGTATTTT
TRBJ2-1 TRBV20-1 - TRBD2 CSAPRLAGGYNEQFF TGCAGTGCTCCCCGACTAGCGGGGGGATACAATGAGCAGTTCTTC
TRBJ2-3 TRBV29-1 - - CSVLLVSGLPDTQYF TGCAGCGTGCTCCTGGTCAGCGGGCTCCCAGATACGCAGTATTTT
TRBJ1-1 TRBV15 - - CATSRPMTEAFF TGTGCCACCAGCCGCCCCATGACTGAAGCTTTCTTT
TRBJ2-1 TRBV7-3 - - CASSLSKGNNEQFF TGTGCCAGCAGCTTAAGTAAGGGTAACAATGAGCAGTTCTTC
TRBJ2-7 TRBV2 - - CASSEGDTLGYEQYF TGTGCCAGCAGTGAAGGGGACACCCTTGGGTACGAGCAGTACTTC
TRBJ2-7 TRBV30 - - CAWSGVTYEQYF TGTGCCTGGAGTGGGGTAACCTACGAGCAGTACTTC